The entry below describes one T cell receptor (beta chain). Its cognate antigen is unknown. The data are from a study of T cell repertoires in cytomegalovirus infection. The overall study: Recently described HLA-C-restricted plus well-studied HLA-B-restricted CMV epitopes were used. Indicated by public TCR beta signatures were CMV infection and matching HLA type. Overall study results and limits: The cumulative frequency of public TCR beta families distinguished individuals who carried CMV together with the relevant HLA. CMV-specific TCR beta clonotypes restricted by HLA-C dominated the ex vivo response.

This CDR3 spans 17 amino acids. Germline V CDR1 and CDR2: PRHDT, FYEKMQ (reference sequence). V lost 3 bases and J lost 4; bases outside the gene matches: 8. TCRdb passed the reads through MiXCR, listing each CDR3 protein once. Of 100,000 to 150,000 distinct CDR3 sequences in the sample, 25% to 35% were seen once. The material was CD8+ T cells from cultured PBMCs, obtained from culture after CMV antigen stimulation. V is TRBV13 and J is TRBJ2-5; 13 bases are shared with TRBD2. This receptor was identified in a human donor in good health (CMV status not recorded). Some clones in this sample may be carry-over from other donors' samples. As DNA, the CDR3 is TGTGCCAGCAGCTTGGGCGTACTAGCGGGGGGGCCAGAGACCCAGTACTTC. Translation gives CASSLGVLAGGPETQYF.